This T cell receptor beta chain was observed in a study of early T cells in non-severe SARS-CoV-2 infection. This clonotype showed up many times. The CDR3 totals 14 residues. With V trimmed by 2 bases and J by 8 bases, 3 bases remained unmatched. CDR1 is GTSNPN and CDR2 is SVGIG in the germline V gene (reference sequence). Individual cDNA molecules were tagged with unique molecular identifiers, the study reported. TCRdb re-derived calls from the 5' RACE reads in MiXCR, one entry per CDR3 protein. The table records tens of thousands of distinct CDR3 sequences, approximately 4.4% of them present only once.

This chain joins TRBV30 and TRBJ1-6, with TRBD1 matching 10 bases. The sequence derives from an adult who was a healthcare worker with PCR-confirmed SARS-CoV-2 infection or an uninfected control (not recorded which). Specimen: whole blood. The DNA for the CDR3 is TGTGCCTGGAGTCGGGACAGGGGATATTCACCCCTCCACTTT. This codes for CAWSRDRGYSPLHF.